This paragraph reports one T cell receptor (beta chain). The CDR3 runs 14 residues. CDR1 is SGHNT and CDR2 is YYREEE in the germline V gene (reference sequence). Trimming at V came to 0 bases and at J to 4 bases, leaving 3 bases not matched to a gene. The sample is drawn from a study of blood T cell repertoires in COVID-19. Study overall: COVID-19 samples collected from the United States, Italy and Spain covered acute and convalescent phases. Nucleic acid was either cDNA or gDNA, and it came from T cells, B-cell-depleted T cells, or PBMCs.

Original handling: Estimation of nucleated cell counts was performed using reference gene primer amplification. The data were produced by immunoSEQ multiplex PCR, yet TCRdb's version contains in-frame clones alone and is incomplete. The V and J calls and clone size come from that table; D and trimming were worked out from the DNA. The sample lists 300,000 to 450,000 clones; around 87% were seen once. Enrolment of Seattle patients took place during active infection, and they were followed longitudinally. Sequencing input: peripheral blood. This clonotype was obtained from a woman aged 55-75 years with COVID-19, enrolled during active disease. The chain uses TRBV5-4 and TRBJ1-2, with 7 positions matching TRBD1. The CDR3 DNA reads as TGTGCCAGCAGCTTGGGGGGACAGACCTATGGCTACACCTTC. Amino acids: CASSLGGQTYGYTF.